This is a list of T cell receptor beta chains from one sample in a study of blood T cell repertoires in COVID-19. TCRdb's copy holds only in-frame clones and misses some; the assay was immunoSEQ multiplex PCR. There are around 100,000 clones in the sample; around 83% occur only once, and 3% to 3.5% lies in the top ten. The sequencing sample was made of peripheral blood. All receptors derive from a man aged 35-49 years with acute or convalescent COVID-19. The CDR3 runs from the conserved cysteine through the conserved F or W. The D gene is left open where the match is weak. Only some rows state a clone size, as once, few, many or a class for expanded clones.

>-|TRBJ1-5|TRBV6-1|-
CASSEQENQPQHF
TGTGCCAGCAGTGAACAGGAAAATCAGCCCCAGCATTTT
>-|TRBJ2-1|TRBV19|once
CASSIGGTSYNEQFF
TGTGCCAGTAGTATTGGTGGGACATCCTACAATGAGCAGTTCTTC
>TRBD1|TRBJ2-3|TRBV5-4|-
CASSPSLERGPDTQYF
TGTGCCAGCAGCCCATCCTTGGAAAGGGGGCCAGATACGCAGTATTTT
>-|TRBJ2-1|TRBV3-1/TRBV3-2|-
CASSRGQYSYNEQFF
TGTGCCAGCAGCCGAGGGCAGTACTCCTACAATGAGCAGTTCTTC
>-|TRBJ1-2|TRBV7-9|-
CASSFGSHYGYTF
TGTGCCAGCAGCTTCGGGTCCCACTATGGCTACACCTTC
>TRBD1|TRBJ2-5|TRBV7-6|-
CASSLVGQGAIVTQYF
TGTGCCAGCAGCTTAGTGGGACAGGGGGCGATCGTGACCCAGTACTTC
>-|TRBJ2-6|TRBV11-3|-
CASSPRGSGANVLTF
TGTGCCAGCAGCCCCCGGGGGTCTGGGGCCAACGTCCTGACTTTC
>-|TRBJ2-6|TRBV7-3|once
CASSLQGFSSGANVLTF
TGTGCCAGCAGCTTACAGGGTTTCAGCTCTGGGGCCAACGTCCTGACTTTC
>-|TRBJ1-3|TRBV5-4|-
CASSTGPSGNTIYF
TGTGCCAGCAGCACGGGTCCCTCTGGAAACACCATATATTTT
>-|TRBJ1-6|TRBV30|-
CAWNRDNLNSPLHF
TGTGCCTGGAATCGGGACAACCTTAATTCACCCCTCCACTTT
>-|TRBJ2-7|TRBV5-1|-
CASSLNSQGYEQYF
TGCGCCAGCAGCTTGAATAGTCAGGGCTACGAGCAGTACTTC
>TRBD1|TRBJ2-2|TRBV27|-
CASSLFGQGAGELFF
TGTGCCAGCAGTTTATTCGGACAGGGGGCCGGGGAGCTGTTTTTT
>-|TRBJ2-4|TRBV6-1|-
CASSEGYGGNIQYF
TGTGCCAGCAGTGAAGGGTACGGAGGAAACATTCAGTACTTC
>-|TRBJ1-1|TRBV4-1|-
CASSQVSGGTKAFF
TGCGCCAGCAGCCAAGTATCGGGGGGAACTAAAGCTTTCTTT
>TRBD2|TRBJ2-1|TRBV30|-
CAWSVLAGSYNEQFF
TGTGCCTGGAGTGTACTAGCGGGATCCTACAATGAGCAGTTCTTC
>TRBD2|TRBJ2-7|TRBV24-1|-
CATSLSSGGAEQYF
TGTGCCACCAGTTTGTCTAGCGGGGGGGCCGAGCAGTACTTC
>TRBD1|TRBJ1-3|TRBV12-3/TRBV12-4|-
CASEGQTGNTIYF
TGTGCCAGCGAGGGACAGACTGGAAACACCATATATTTT
>TRBD1|TRBJ1-4|TRBV5-1|few
CASSWSGQANEKLFF
TGCGCCAGCAGCTGGTCGGGACAGGCGAATGAAAAACTGTTTTTT
>-|TRBJ2-1|TRBV11-1|once
CASSAAGARNEQFF
TGTGCCAGCAGCGCCGCGGGGGCCCGCAATGAGCAGTTCTTC
>-|TRBJ2-3|TRBV21-1|-
CASSKDKRVPDTQYF
TGTGCCAGCAGCAAAGACAAGCGTGTTCCAGATACGCAGTATTTT
>TRBD1|TRBJ1-4|TRBV2|-
CASSEDRGRTNEKLFF
TGTGCCAGCAGTGAAGACAGGGGGCGGACTAATGAAAAACTGTTTTTT